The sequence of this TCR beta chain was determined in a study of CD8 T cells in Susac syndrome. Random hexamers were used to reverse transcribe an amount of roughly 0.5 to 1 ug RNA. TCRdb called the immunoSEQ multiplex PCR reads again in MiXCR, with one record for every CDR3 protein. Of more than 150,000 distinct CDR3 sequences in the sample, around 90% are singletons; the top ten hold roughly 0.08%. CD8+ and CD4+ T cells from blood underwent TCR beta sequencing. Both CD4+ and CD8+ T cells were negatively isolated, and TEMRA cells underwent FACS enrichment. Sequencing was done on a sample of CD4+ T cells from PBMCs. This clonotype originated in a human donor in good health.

The CDR3 nucleotides are TGCGCCAGCAGCCAAGATGGGGGTTACGAGCAGTACTTC. Amino acids: CASSQDGGYEQYF. The V call is TRBV4-3, the J call TRBJ2-7; tentatively, D is TRBD1 or TRBD2 (5 bases each). Germline CDR1 and CDR2: LGHNA and YSLEER. CDR3 length: 13 residues. Deletions cut 0 bases from V and 4 bases from J, with 7 bases between.